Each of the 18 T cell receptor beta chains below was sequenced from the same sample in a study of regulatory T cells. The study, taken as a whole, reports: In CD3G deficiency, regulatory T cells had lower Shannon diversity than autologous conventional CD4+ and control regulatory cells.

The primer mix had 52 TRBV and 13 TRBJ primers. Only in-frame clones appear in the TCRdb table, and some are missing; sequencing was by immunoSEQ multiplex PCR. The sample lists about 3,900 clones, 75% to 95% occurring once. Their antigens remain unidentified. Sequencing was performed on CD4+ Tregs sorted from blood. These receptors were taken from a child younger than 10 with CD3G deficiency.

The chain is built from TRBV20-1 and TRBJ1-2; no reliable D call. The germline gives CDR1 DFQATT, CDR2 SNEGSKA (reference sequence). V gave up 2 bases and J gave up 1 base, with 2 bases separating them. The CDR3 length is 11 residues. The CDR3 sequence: CSARHNYGYTF. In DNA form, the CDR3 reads TGCAGTGCTAGACATAACTATGGCTACACCTTC.

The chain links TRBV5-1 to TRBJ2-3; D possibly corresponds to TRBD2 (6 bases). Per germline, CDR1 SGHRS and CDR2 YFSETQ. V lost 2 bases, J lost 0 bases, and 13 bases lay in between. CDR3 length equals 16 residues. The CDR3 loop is CASSFGGRTSTDTQYF. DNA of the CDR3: TGCGCCAGCAGCTTCGGAGGGAGAACTAGCACAGATACGCAGTATTTT.

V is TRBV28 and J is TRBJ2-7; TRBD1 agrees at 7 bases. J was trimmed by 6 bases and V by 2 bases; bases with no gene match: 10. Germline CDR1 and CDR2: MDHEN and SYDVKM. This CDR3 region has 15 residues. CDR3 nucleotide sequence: TGTGCCAGCAGTTTAAAAGCCCGGGACAGATTCGAGCAGTACTTC. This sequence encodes CASSLKARDRFEQYF. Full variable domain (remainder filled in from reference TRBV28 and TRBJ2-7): DVKVTQSSRYLVKRTGEKVFLECVQDMDHENMFWYRQDPGLGLRLIYFSYDVKMKEKGDIPEGYSVSREKKERFSLILESASTNQTSMYLCASSLKARDRFEQYFGPGTRLTVT.

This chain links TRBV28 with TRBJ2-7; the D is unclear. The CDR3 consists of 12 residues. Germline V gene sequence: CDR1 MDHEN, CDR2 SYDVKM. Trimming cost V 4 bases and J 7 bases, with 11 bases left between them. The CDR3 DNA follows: TGTGCCAGCAGTTCCCAAGGGTGGGAGCAGTACTTC. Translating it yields CASSSQGWEQYF. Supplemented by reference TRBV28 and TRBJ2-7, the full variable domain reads DVKVTQSSRYLVKRTGEKVFLECVQDMDHENMFWYRQDPGLGLRLIYFSYDVKMKEKGDIPEGYSVSREKKERFSLILESASTNQTSMYLCASSSQGWEQYFGPGTRLTVT.

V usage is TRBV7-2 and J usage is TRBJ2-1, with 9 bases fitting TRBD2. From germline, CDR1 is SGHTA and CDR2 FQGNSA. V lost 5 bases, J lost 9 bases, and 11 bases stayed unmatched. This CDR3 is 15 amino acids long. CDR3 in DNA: TGTGCCAGCAGCAAGACGAGCGGGACTAGCCCTGAGCAGTTCTTC. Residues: CASSKTSGTSPEQFF.

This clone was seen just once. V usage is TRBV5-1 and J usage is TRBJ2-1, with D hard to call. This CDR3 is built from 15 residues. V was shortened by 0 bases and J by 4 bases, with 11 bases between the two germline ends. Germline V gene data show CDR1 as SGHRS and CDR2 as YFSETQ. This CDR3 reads CASSLGMGSYNEQFF. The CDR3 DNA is TGCGCCAGCAGCTTGGGCATGGGTTCTTACAATGAGCAGTTCTTC. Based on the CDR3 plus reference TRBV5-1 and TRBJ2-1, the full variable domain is KAGVTQTPRYLIKTRGQQVTLSCSPISGHRSVSWYQQTPGQGLQFLFEYFSETQRNKGNFPGRFSGRQFSNSRSEMNVSTLELGDSALYLCASSLGMGSYNEQFFGPGTRLTVL.

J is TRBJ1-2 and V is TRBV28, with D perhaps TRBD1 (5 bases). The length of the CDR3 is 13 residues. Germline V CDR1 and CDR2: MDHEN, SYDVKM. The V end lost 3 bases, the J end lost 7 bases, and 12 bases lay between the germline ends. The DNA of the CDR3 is TGTGCCAGCAGTTTTTCAGGGAAGGGTGGCTACACCTTC. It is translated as CASSFSGKGGYTF.

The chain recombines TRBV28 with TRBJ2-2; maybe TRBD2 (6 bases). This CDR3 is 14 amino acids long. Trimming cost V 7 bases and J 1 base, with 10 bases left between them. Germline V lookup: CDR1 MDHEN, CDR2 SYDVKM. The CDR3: CASTRGGNTGELFF. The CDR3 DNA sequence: TGTGCCAGCACACGGGGAGGGAACACCGGGGAGCTGTTTTTT.

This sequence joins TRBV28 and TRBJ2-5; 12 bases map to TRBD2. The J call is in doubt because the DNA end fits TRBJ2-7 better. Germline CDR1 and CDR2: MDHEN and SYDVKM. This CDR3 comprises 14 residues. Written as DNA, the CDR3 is TGTGCCAGCAGTTTACTAGCGGGAGGGTACGAGCAGTACTTC. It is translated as CASSLLAGGYEQYF.

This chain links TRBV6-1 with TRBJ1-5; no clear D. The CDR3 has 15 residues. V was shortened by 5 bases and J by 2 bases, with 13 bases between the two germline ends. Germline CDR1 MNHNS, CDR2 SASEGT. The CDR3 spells CASSTTSWGNQPQHF. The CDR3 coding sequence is TGTGCCAGCAGTACGACCTCTTGGGGCAATCAGCCCCAGCATTTT.

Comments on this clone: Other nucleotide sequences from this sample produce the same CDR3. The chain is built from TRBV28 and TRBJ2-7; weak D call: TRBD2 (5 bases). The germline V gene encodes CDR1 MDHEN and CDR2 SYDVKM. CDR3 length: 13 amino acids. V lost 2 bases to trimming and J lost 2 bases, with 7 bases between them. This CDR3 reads CASSLDGTYEQYF. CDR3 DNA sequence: TGTGCCAGCAGTTTAGACGGGACCTACGAGCAGTACTTC.

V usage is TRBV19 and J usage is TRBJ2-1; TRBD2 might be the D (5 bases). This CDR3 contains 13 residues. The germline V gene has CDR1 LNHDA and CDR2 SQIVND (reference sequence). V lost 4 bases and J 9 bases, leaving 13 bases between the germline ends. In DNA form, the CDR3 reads TGTGCCAGTAGTAGGACTGGGCCGGGTGAGCAGTTCTTC. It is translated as CASSRTGPGEQFF.

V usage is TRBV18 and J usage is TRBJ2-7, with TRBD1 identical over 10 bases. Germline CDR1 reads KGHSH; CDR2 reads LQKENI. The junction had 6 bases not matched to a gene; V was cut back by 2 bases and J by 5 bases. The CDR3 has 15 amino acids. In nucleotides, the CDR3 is TGTGCCAGCTCACCAAAGGGACAGGGGAAAAACGAGCAGTACTTC. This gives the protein CASSPKGQGKNEQYF.

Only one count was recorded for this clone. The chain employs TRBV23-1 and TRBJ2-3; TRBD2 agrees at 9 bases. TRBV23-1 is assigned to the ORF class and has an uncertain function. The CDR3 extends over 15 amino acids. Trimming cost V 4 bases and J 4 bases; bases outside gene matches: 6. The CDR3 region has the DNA TGCGCCAGCAGTCCCGAGACTAGCGGTGCAGATACGCAGTATTTT. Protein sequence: CASSPETSGADTQYF.

CDR3 residues: CASSPTMGVGEQFF. CDR3 bases: TGTGCCAGCAGCCCCACAATGGGGGTTGGTGAGCAGTTCTTC. The V gene is TRBV28, the J gene TRBJ2-1, with D perhaps matching TRBD1 or TRBD2 (5 bases each). The ends were cut back, 6 bases at V and 9 bases at J, with 18 bases in the middle. The CDR3 covers 14 residues. Germline CDR1 and CDR2: MDHEN and SYDVKM.

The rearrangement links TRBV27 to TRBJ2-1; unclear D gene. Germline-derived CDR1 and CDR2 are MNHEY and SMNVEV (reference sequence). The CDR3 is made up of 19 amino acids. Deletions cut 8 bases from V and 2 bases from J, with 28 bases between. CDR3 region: CASAPRRLRAQAPYNEQFF. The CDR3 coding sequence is TGTGCCAGCGCCCCCCGTCGTCTTAGGGCCCAAGCCCCCTACAATGAGCAGTTCTTC.

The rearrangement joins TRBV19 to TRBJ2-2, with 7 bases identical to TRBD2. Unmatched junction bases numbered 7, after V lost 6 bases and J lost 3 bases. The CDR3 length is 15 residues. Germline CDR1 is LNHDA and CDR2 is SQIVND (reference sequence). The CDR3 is CASRSGGRDTGELFF. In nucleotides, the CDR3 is TGTGCCAGTAGGTCGGGGGGAAGAGACACCGGGGAGCTGTTTTTT.

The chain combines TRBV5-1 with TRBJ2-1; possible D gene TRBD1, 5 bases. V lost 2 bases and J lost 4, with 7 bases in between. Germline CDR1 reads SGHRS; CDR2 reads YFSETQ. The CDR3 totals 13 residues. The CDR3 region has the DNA TGCGCCAGCAGCTTCACAGGTTACAATGAGCAGTTCTTC. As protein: CASSFTGYNEQFF. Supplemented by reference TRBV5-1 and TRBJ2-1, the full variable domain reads KAGVTQTPRYLIKTRGQQVTLSCSPISGHRSVSWYQQTPGQGLQFLFEYFSETQRNKGNFPGRFSGRQFSNSRSEMNVSTLELGDSALYLCASSFTGYNEQFFGPGTRLTVL.